Below are 29 T cell receptor beta chains sequenced from a single sample in a study of shared clonotypes between healthy human individuals. Profiling relied on immunoSEQ multiplex PCR, and the TCRdb table lists in-frame clones only, not all of them. The sample contains around 2.1 million clones, approximately 94% of which appear only once. Terminally differentiated effector memory CD45RA+ cells were excluded from the naive CD8 cells, which were CD45RO-negative and positively selected for CCR7. Sample: naive CD8+ T cells from PBMCs. Receptor source: a man aged 18 to 30 in good health. Some clones in this sample may be carry-over from other donors' samples.

In this sample, this clone turned up once. CDR3 in amino acids: CASSKREGRETQYF. Here the CDR3 DNA reads TGTGCCAGCAGCAAGCGGGAGGGCCGAGAGACCCAGTACTTC. This sequence joins TRBV7-2 and TRBJ2-5; 10 bases line up with TRBD2. This CDR3 region has 14 residues. CDR1 is SGHTA, CDR2 FQGNSA, per germline. The junction had 4 bases not matched to a gene; V was cut back by 5 bases and J by 4 bases.

The chain couples TRBV5-6 to TRBJ2-1, with TRBD2 matching over 7 bases. This CDR3 has 18 residues. Germline CDR1 SGHDT, CDR2 YYEEEE. Germline trimming cut 1 base from V and 4 bases from J; bases unmatched to any gene: 14. The CDR3 loop reads CASSLLNSGGRIYNEQFF. CDR3 DNA: TGTGCCAGCAGCTTGTTAAACTCCGGCGGGAGAATTTACAATGAGCAGTTCTTC.

The chain uses TRBV7-6 and TRBJ1-4; a possible D gene is TRBD1 (5 bases). The germline V gene has CDR1 SGHVS and CDR2 FNYEAQ. V was trimmed by 3 bases and J by 3 bases, leaving 17 bases between them. The CDR3 totals 17 residues. The CDR3 DNA sequence: TGTGCCAGCAGCTTTTCGGATTGGGGGGGAGCTAATGAAAAACTGTTTTTT. Encoded protein: CASSFSDWGGANEKLFF.

The rearrangement joins TRBV7-9 to TRBJ2-5; 7 bases are a match to TRBD1. With 6 bases clipped from V and 5 bases from J, the junction kept 6 bases outside the gene matches. CDR1 and CDR2 (germline): SEHNR, FQNEAQ (reference sequence). The length of the CDR3 is 13 residues. For the CDR3, the DNA is TGTGCCAGCAGAAAGACAGGGCGGGAGACCCAGTACTTC. Translated, it gives CASRKTGRETQYF.

The chain employs TRBV4-3 and TRBJ2-2, with 7 positions matching TRBD2. The germline gives CDR1 LGHNA, CDR2 YSLEER. Trimming at V came to 3 bases and at J to 0 bases, leaving 4 bases not matched to a gene. The length of the CDR3 is 16 residues. The CDR3 nucleotides are TGCGCCAGCAGCCATGCCAGCGGGACGAACACCGGGGAGCTGTTTTTT. Its protein product is CASSHASGTNTGELFF.

Concerning this clone itself: A clone one base away is much larger, so this may be a read error. This sequence joins TRBV13 and TRBJ1-1; D unclear. The CDR3 spans 12 residues. Germline V gives CDR1 PRHDT, CDR2 FYEKMQ (reference sequence). Deletions cut 1 base from V and 3 bases from J, with 3 bases between. CDR3: CASSLVDTEAFF. The CDR3 nucleotides read TGTGCCAGCAGCTTAGTGGACACTGAAGCTTTCTTT.

Note on this clone: Other DNA sequences in the same sample also yield this CDR3. The V and J genes are TRBV28 and TRBJ1-1; D perhaps matches TRBD1 (5 bases). The CDR3 consists of 12 residues. Trimming shortened V by 5 bases and J by 4 bases, and 8 bases separated the two germline ends. Germline CDR1 is MDHEN and CDR2 is SYDVKM. The CDR3 DNA follows: TGTGCCAGCAGTCAGGGCGGCACTGAAGCTTTCTTT. Protein: CASSQGGTEAFF.

The V call is TRBV27, the J call TRBJ2-5; possibly TRBD1 or TRBD2 for D (5 bases each). The V gene lost 5 bases and the J gene lost 2 bases, with 15 bases spanning the gap. CDR1 and CDR2 (germline): MNHEY, SMNVEV (reference sequence). The CDR3 is 15 residues long. The CDR3 region is CASSLAGLPQETQYF. CDR3 nucleotides: TGTGCCAGCAGTCTAGCAGGGTTGCCACAAGAGACCCAGTACTTC.

This clone appeared a single time. The chain combines TRBV28 with TRBJ2-5; 7 bases align to TRBD2. CDR1 is MDHEN, CDR2 SYDVKM, per germline. The CDR3 has 16 residues. V was pared by 2 bases and J by 4 bases, with 10 bases of the junction left unmatched. For the CDR3, the DNA is TGTGCCAGCAGTTTAAGTTCCGGGGGGACCTCAGAGACCCAGTACTTC. Translating gives CASSLSSGGTSETQYF.

A note on this clone: The sample holds other DNA sequences that translate to the same CDR3. The chain recombines TRBV28 with TRBJ2-1; D unresolved. Germline V gene data show CDR1 as MDHEN and CDR2 as SYDVKM. V was pared by 3 bases and J by 7 bases, with 7 bases between. The CDR3 covers 12 residues. The CDR3 DNA reads TGTGCCAGCAGTTTCTCGGGTAATGAGCAGTTCTTC. Its protein product is CASSFSGNEQFF. The whole variable domain, remainder taken from reference TRBV28 and TRBJ2-1, is DVKVTQSSRYLVKRTGEKVFLECVQDMDHENMFWYRQDPGLGLRLIYFSYDVKMKEKGDIPEGYSVSREKKERFSLILESASTNQTSMYLCASSFSGNEQFFGPGTRLTVL.

The chain joins TRBV9 to TRBJ2-7; 8 bases are a match to TRBD2. V lost 1 base, J lost 0 bases, and 6 bases stayed unmatched. The CDR3 extends over 16 amino acids. CDR1 and CDR2 (germline): SGDLS, YYNGEE. The CDR3 loop reads CASSVSREDPSYEQYF. The CDR3 DNA reads TGTGCCAGCAGCGTATCGCGGGAGGACCCCTCCTACGAGCAGTACTTC.

The V gene is TRBV27, the J gene TRBJ2-5; 10 nucleotides line up with TRBD2. Germline-derived CDR1 and CDR2 are MNHEY and SMNVEV (reference sequence). Trimming cost V 8 bases and J 2 bases; bases outside gene matches: 8. The CDR3 is 15 amino acids. CDR3 sequence: CASSERGGPQETQYF. The CDR3 DNA sequence: TGTGCCAGCTCTGAGCGGGGGGGACCGCAAGAGACCCAGTACTTC.

The genes are TRBV11-2 and TRBJ2-3, with D uncertain. This CDR3 has 15 amino acids. V lost 5 bases and J 0 bases, leaving 12 bases between the germline ends. Germline V gives CDR1 SGHAT, CDR2 FQNNGV. CDR3 in amino acids: CASSPPAASTDTQYF. The CDR3 region has the DNA TGTGCCAGCAGCCCCCCGGCCGCTAGCACAGATACGCAGTATTTT.

The chain employs TRBV5-1 and TRBJ2-5, with 8 bases aligning to TRBD1. CDR3 length equals 16 residues. Germline V CDR1 and CDR2: SGHRS, YFSETQ. The V segment lost 3 bases and the J segment 5 bases; nucleotides outside the gene matches: 12. CDR3 protein: CASSSLPGGLDETQYF. The CDR3 nucleotides read TGCGCCAGCAGCTCCTTGCCAGGGGGCTTAGACGAGACCCAGTACTTC.

The chain is built from TRBV28 and TRBJ2-1; TRBD2 aligns across 14 bases. V shed 6 bases, J shed 4 bases, and the junction held 8 bases outside the gene matches. This CDR3 region has 17 residues. CDR1 is MDHEN and CDR2 is SYDVKM in the germline V gene. CDR3 bases: TGTGCCAGCAGCCCGGGACTAGCGGGAGAGAATTACAATGAGCAGTTCTTC. It is translated as CASSPGLAGENYNEQFF.

Comments on this clone: This CDR3 is also generated by other DNA sequences in the sample. V is TRBV5-4 and J is TRBJ1-1, with no clear D. Trimming shortened V by 0 bases and J by 2 bases, and 8 bases separated the two germline ends. Germline values: CDR1 SGHNT, CDR2 YYREEE (reference sequence). The CDR3 runs to 14 residues. The CDR3 nucleotides are TGTGCCAGCAGCTTGGCCTGGGGAAACACTGAAGCTTTCTTT. This encodes CASSLAWGNTEAFF. Looking up the rest from reference TRBV5-4 and TRBJ1-1 gives the full variable domain: ETGVTQSPTHLIKTRGQQVTLRCSSQSGHNTVSWYQQALGQGPQFIFQYYREEENGRGNFPPRFSGLQFPNYSSELNVNALELDDSALYLCASSLAWGNTEAFFGQGTRLTVV.

This chain uses TRBV9 with TRBJ1-2; TRBD1 matches at 9 bases. Germline V lookup: CDR1 SGDLS, CDR2 YYNGEE. This CDR3 is 15 amino acids long. The V segment lost 3 bases and the J segment 3 bases; nucleotides outside the gene matches: 6. The CDR3 DNA is TGTGCCAGCAGCGCCGGGGACAGGGCCTACTATGGCTACACCTTC. This encodes CASSAGDRAYYGYTF.

The gene calls are TRBV5-6 and TRBJ2-1; 11 bases are shared with TRBD2. The germline CDR1 and CDR2 sequences are SGHDT and YYEEEE. With 4 bases clipped from V and 4 bases from J, the junction kept 7 bases outside the gene matches. The CDR3 is made up of 16 amino acids. Here the CDR3 reads CASSRRGLAAYNEQFF. The DNA for the CDR3 is TGTGCCAGCAGCCGCAGGGGACTAGCGGCATACAATGAGCAGTTCTTC.

The rearrangement links TRBV6-5 to TRBJ2-7; the match to TRBD1 covers 7 bases. Germline V CDR1 and CDR2: MNHEY, SVGAGI. Unmatched junction bases numbered 11, after V lost 3 bases and J lost 6 bases. This CDR3 has 15 amino acids. CDR3 in DNA: TGTGCCAGCAGTTATCTGAGACAGGGAACGGGCGAGCAGTACTTC. Translation gives CASSYLRQGTGEQYF.

The V gene is TRBV14, the J gene TRBJ2-5; D is perhaps TRBD1 or TRBD2 (5 bases each). With 4 bases removed from V and 5 bases from J, the gap between germline ends came to 20 bases. From germline, CDR1 is SGHDN and CDR2 FVKESK. The CDR3 covers 16 residues. DNA of the CDR3: TGTGCCAGCAGCCCCCGAGTCTGGGGGTCTCCGGAGACCCAGTACTTC. Protein product: CASSPRVWGSPETQYF. Looking up the rest from reference TRBV14 and TRBJ2-5 gives the full variable domain: EAGVTQFPSHSVIEKGQTVTLRCDPISGHDNLYWYRRVMGKEIKFLLHFVKESKQDESGMPNNRFLAERTGGTYSTLKVQPAELEDSGVYFCASSPRVWGSPETQYFGPGTRLLVL.

V and J are TRBV5-1 and TRBJ2-7; 9 bases fit TRBD2. Trimming at V came to 3 bases and at J to 2 bases, leaving 3 bases not matched to a gene. This CDR3 contains 14 residues. Germline V gene sequence: CDR1 SGHRS, CDR2 YFSETQ. CDR3 protein: CASSYSGGPYEQYF. In nucleotides, the CDR3 is TGCGCCAGCAGCTATAGCGGGGGCCCCTACGAGCAGTACTTC.

This chain connects TRBV27 to TRBJ2-7; the match to TRBD2 covers 10 bases. V was pared by 8 bases and J by 5 bases, with 6 bases of the junction left unmatched. CDR3 length: 13 amino acids. Germline CDR1 MNHEY, CDR2 SMNVEV (reference sequence). Here the CDR3 reads CASGLAVTDEQYF. DNA of the CDR3: TGTGCCAGCGGACTAGCGGTTACCGACGAGCAGTACTTC.

This chain joins TRBV7-9 and TRBJ2-1, with 11 bases aligning to TRBD2. Germline values: CDR1 SEHNR, CDR2 FQNEAQ (reference sequence). The CDR3 has 17 residues. The V segment lost 8 bases and the J segment 4 bases; nucleotides outside the gene matches: 13. CDR3 loop: CASGFGVTSGAYNEQFF. CDR3 nucleotides: TGTGCCAGCGGGTTCGGGGTGACTAGCGGGGCTTACAATGAGCAGTTCTTC.

This chain links TRBV4-1 with TRBJ2-7; possibly TRBD2 for D (6 bases). Looked up from germline, CDR1 is MGHRA and CDR2 is YSYEKL. The CDR3 sequence is 16 residues long. V was shortened by 3 bases and J by 0 bases, with 15 bases between the two germline ends. CDR3 sequence (DNA): TGCGCCAGCAGCCATGGGCGGGACGGACTCTCCTACGAGCAGTACTTC. This codes for CASSHGRDGLSYEQYF.

The chain links TRBV4-1 to TRBJ1-1; D possibly corresponds to TRBD1 (5 bases). The CDR3 runs to 12 residues. Between the trimmed V and J ends, which lost 3 bases and 9 bases, there was a span of 11 bases. The germline V gene has CDR1 MGHRA and CDR2 YSYEKL. The CDR3 nucleotides read TGCGCCAGCAGCCATGGGGGTTCCAAAGCTTTCTTT. This gives the protein CASSHGGSKAFF.

V and J are TRBV10-3 and TRBJ2-7, with 9 nucleotides matching TRBD1. CDR1 and CDR2 (germline): ENHRY, SYGVKD. The CDR3 covers 14 residues. The CDR3 loop reads CASTGTGLTYEQYF. As DNA, the CDR3 is TGTGCTAGCACCGGGACAGGGCTAACCTACGAGCAGTACTTC.

The genes are TRBV7-3 and TRBJ2-7, with 9 nucleotides matching TRBD2. Germline assignment: CDR1 SGHTA and CDR2 FQGTGA. CDR3 length: 15 amino acids. V shed 3 bases and J 2 bases; nucleotides not matched to a gene: 5. CDR3 residues: CASSFSSGATYEQYF. Here the CDR3 DNA reads TGTGCCAGCAGCTTCTCTAGCGGGGCAACCTACGAGCAGTACTTC.

V is TRBV19 and J is TRBJ1-1; D not resolved. The germline V and J ends were trimmed by 4 bases and 4 bases, with 19 bases remaining between them. The CDR3 has 16 residues. From germline, CDR1 is LNHDA and CDR2 SQIVND (reference sequence). CDR3 nucleotides: TGTGCCAGTAGTAGTTTTGGTGGGATGGTGTCCACTGAAGCTTTCTTT. It translates to CASSSFGGMVSTEAFF.

This clone was detected a few times. The gene calls are TRBV27 and TRBJ1-1; possibly TRBD1 for D (6 bases). The CDR3 sequence is 16 residues long. Germline lookup yields CDR1 MNHEY and CDR2 SMNVEV (reference sequence). Trimming removed 1 base at V and 0 bases at J, with 12 bases between. The DNA for the CDR3 is TGTGCCAGCAGTTTATGGGCTGGGGACATGAACACTGAAGCTTTCTTT. Residues: CASSLWAGDMNTEAFF.